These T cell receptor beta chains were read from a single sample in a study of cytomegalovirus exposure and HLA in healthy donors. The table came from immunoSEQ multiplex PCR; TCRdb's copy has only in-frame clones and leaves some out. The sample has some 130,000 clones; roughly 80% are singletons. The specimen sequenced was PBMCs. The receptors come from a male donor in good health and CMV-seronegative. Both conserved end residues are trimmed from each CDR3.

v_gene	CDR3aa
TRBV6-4	ASSDSIGGSSGYT
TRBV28	ASSSLSGGSSYNEQF
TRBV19	ASRGGVSTDTQY
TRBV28	ASSIGTSGPTYEQY
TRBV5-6	ASSLIGLAGANVLT
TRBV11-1	ASTPGGSSYNEQF
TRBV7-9	ASSLGYGIYEQY
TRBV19	ASIPTGVRAEAF
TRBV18	ASSLLADTGELF
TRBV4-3	ASSSNPRGRKTGELF
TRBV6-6	AVSSESYEQY
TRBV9	ASSADPRGGWADTQY
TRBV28	ASSIGLGGGETQY
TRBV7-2	ASSIGLPPYEQY
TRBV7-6	ASSLVRDRGRGTQY
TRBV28	ASSLTQAGYYEQY
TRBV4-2	ASSQGRGGLGETQY
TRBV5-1	ASRPAGGRQY
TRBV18	ASSPPGQLYEQY
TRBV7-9	ASSLEERKETQY
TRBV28	ASSLLDGTLDGYGYT
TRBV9	ASSVESRGYEQY
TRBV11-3	ASSAGRETLQF
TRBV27	ASSWLTGGRNEQF
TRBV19	ASSILGQGPYNEQF
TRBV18	ASSGGRDGYT
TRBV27	ASSFDRDRLNEQF
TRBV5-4	ASSLFGRGPQH
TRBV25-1	ASSVTGSKNGYT
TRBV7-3	ASSPLPAGRSNTGELF
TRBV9	ASSVASDTGELF
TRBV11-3	ASSFNEETQY
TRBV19	ASSPRQSSGNTIY
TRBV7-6	ASSKQPLNTEAF
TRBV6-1	ASSRPQGAGELF
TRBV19	ASSRTGGNEQF
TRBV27	ASSLLSLAGRSTGELF
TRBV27	ASSPRTGGFSPYEQY
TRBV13	ASSLDRAGETQY
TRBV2	ASSDWTGGGTDTQY
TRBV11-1	ASSFRKGAGTEAF
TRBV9	ASSVTGGAYEQY
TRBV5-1	ASSGGTGTGTQY
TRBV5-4	ATRDQRGSTDTQY
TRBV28	ASSFGGRVGEQF
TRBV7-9	ASSPRGVPFEQY